This T cell receptor beta chain was retrieved from a study of T cells in Graves' hyperthyroidism and ophthalmopathy. Study-wide results and caveats: Most clonotypes that expanded in the thyroid above 0.001 also showed up in blood.

Amplification of TCR beta CDR3 regions used RNA as the template. TCR CDR3 underwent first-round RT-PCR with the HTBI primer set. TCRdb called the multiplex PCR reads again in MiXCR, with one record for every CDR3 protein. The repertoire consists of approximately 410,000 distinct CDR3 sequences, with about 15% occurring once and the leading ten covering over 10%. Among ophthalmopathy patients, the Clinical Activity Score reached at least 3, the NOSPECS grade reached at least 4, and duration remained under 3 months. This clonotype occurred a few times. Its antigen is not known. CDR1 is MNHEY, CDR2 SMNVEV, per germline (reference sequence). Trimming left V 2 bases short and J 6 bases short, with 11 bases between. This CDR3 region has 13 residues.

The sequenced material came from blood. This clonotype originated in a man aged 18 to 29 with Graves' ophthalmopathy. The chain joins TRBV27 to TRBJ2-7; D remains ambiguous. The CDR3 DNA reads TGTGCCAGCAGTTTAGGGCAGTACTTCGAGCAGTACTTC. It specifies CASSLGQYFEQYF.